These 15 T cell receptor beta chains originate from one sample sequenced in a study of T cells in Graves' hyperthyroidism and ophthalmopathy (dated by TCRdb to about 2019). The library was produced with multiplex PCR. The sample was run on an Illumina HiSeq 2000. The TCR beta CDR3 regions were amplified from the RNA transcripts. For the first round of RT-PCR on the TCR CDR3, the HTBI primer set was used together with the Qiagen OneStep RT-PCR kit. The raw public reads went through TCRdb reprocessing: fastp at Q25, MiXCR clone calling, in-frame beta chains kept. One record per CDR3 amino acid sequence lists the most common genes and DNA. Across this sample there are hundreds of thousands of distinct CDR3 sequences, with 16% seen only once. The ten most abundant clones make up roughly 3.5% of the sample. Sequenced sample: blood. Receptors were obtained from a woman in her forties with Graves' ophthalmopathy.

This clonotype was recorded a few times. A clone one base away is much larger, so this may be a read error. The rearrangement uses TRBV9 and TRBJ1-1; TRBD1 matches at 7 bases. CDR3 length: 14 residues. The germline V gene has CDR1 SGDLS and CDR2 YYNGEE. The J segment lost 2 bases and the V segment lost 4 bases, leaving 5 bases of the junction unmatched. Written as DNA, the CDR3 is TGTGCCAGCAGCCGCGGACAGGACAACACTGAAGCTTTCTTT. Protein product: CASSRGQDNTEAFF.

This clonotype showed up many times. The rearrangement links TRBV2 to TRBJ2-1, with 10 bases lining up with TRBD2. V shed 6 bases and J 3 bases; nucleotides not matched to a gene: 2. The CDR3 covers 14 residues. In germline, CDR1 is SNHLY, CDR2 FYNNEI. In nucleotides, the CDR3 is TGTGCCAGCAGGGCTAGCGGGAGCTACAATGAGCAGTTCTTC. It codes for CASRASGSYNEQFF. Filled out from reference TRBV2 and TRBJ2-1, the complete variable domain reads EPEVTQTPSHQVTQMGQEVILRCVPISNHLYFYWYRQILGQKVEFLVSFYNNEISEKSEIFDDQFSVERPDGSNFTLKIRSTKLEDSAMYFCASRASGSYNEQFFGPGTRLTVL.

The chain uses TRBV4-1 and TRBJ1-1; the D gene is possibly TRBD1 (5 bases). Between the trimmed V and J ends, which lost 6 bases and 5 bases, there was a span of 22 bases. The CDR3 runs 16 residues. Germline-derived CDR1 and CDR2 are MGHRA and YSYEKL. CDR3: CASSPFVGGADTEAFF. CDR3 coding DNA: TGCGCCAGCAGTCCATTCGTGGGAGGGGCAGATACTGAAGCTTTCTTT.

In DNA, the CDR3 is TGTGCCAGCACCCAAGTAGGGGGGTATCGCGTACCCCTCCACTTT. It yields the protein CASTQVGGYRVPLHF. The J gene is TRBJ1-6, the V gene TRBV5-5, with a weak D call TRBD1 (6 bases). The CDR3 runs to 15 residues. The V and J ends lost 6 bases and 12 bases respectively, with 22 bases between them. The germline CDR1 and CDR2 sequences are SGHKS and YYEKEE (reference sequence).

This clonotype was seen at least ten times. V and J are TRBV2 and TRBJ2-5; D call uncertain. From germline, CDR1 is SNHLY and CDR2 FYNNEI. V lost 6 bases to trimming and J lost 1 base, with 9 bases between them. The CDR3 has 13 amino acids. The CDR3 loop is CASSRNFQETQYF. The CDR3 DNA follows: TGTGCCAGCAGCCGAAATTTCCAAGAGACCCAGTACTTC.

At least ten counts were recorded for this clonotype. The chain employs TRBV5-1 and TRBJ2-3; 7 bases map to TRBD1. V shed 3 bases, J shed 0 bases, and the junction held 4 bases outside the gene matches. The V gene's germline CDR1 is SGHRS and CDR2 YFSETQ. CDR3 length: 15 residues. This CDR3 reads CASSSTGASTDTQYF. The DNA of the CDR3 is TGCGCCAGCAGCTCTACAGGGGCGAGCACAGATACGCAGTATTTT.

This clonotype was detected many times. CDR3 DNA: TGTGCCAGCGACGCAGACAAGAACACCGGGGAGCTGTTTTTT. Encoded protein: CASDADKNTGELFF. The genes are TRBV11-2 and TRBJ2-2; D not certain. V lost 8 bases to trimming and J lost 1 base, with 11 bases between them. Germline lookup yields CDR1 SGHAT and CDR2 FQNNGV. CDR3 length: 14 amino acids.

This clonotype was seen a handful of times. Just one base apart from a much larger clone, this may be a read error. The chain carries TRBV20-1 and TRBJ1-1; D perhaps matches TRBD1 (6 bases). The length of the CDR3 is 11 residues. Germline assignment: CDR1 DFQATT and CDR2 SNEGSKA (reference sequence). The CDR3 nucleotides are TGCAGTGCTGGGGGGCAGGCTGAAGATTTCTTT. Residues: CSAGGQAEDFF.

On this clonotype itself: With a much larger clone just one base away, this may be a read error. This rearrangement joins TRBV6-5 to TRBJ2-1, with 11 bases that match TRBD2. Germline V gene sequence: CDR1 MNHEY, CDR2 SVGAGI. The CDR3 runs 17 residues. The CDR3 protein is CANSYSGSGGVYNEQFF. In DNA, the CDR3 is TGTGCCAACAGTTACTCGGGTAGCGGGGGGGTCTACAATGAGCAGTTCTTC.

This clonotype was detected only a few times. One junction end disagrees with the germline gene, perhaps due to a read error. The rearrangement joins TRBV28 to TRBJ2-2; TRBD2 is a possible D gene (6 bases). The length of the CDR3 is 11 residues. Germline CDR1 is MDHEN and CDR2 is SYDVKM. This CDR3 reads CAAGHTGGLFF. CDR3 nucleotides: TGTGCCGCAGGACACACCGGGGGGCTGTTTTTT.

This clonotype appeared many times. This sequence joins TRBV5-1 and TRBJ1-1, with TRBD1 identical over 12 bases. The CDR3 has 15 amino acids. Looked up from germline, CDR1 is SGHRS and CDR2 is YFSETQ. The V and J ends lost 2 bases and 5 bases, in that order; junction bases with no gene match: 4. This chain's CDR3 is CASSFRDRGPTEAFF. The CDR3 DNA reads as TGCGCCAGCAGCTTCCGGGACAGGGGGCCTACTGAAGCTTTCTTT.

This clonotype was seen at least ten times. The V gene is TRBV18, the J gene TRBJ2-5; D remains ambiguous. CDR3 length equals 13 residues. V was cut by 6 bases and J by 4 bases, with 12 bases left in between. Germline lookup yields CDR1 KGHSH and CDR2 LQKENI. The CDR3 DNA follows: TGTGCCAGCTCCACGATCTTTTTAGAGACCCAGTACTTC. Amino acids: CASSTIFLETQYF.

The V call is TRBV19, the J call TRBJ2-1, with 7 bases lining up with TRBD1. The junction had 11 bases not matched to a gene; V was cut back by 5 bases and J by 4 bases. Germline CDR1 reads LNHDA; CDR2 reads SQIVND (reference sequence). The CDR3 loop spans 16 amino acids. CDR3 DNA: TGTGCCAGTAGTTCACCAGGGGGTAGTAGATACAATGAGCAGTTCTTC. Amino acid sequence: CASSSPGGSRYNEQFF. The variable domain in full, completed from reference TRBV19 and TRBJ2-1, reads DGGITQSPKYLFRKEGQNVTLSCEQNLNHDAMYWYRQDPGQGLRLIYYSQIVNDFQKGDIAEGYSVSREKKESFPLTVTSAQKNPTAFYLCASSSPGGSRYNEQFFGPGTRLTVL.

This clonotype was recorded once. V usage is TRBV5-1 and J usage is TRBJ2-1; the match to TRBD1 covers 7 bases. The CDR3 extends over 16 amino acids. V trimming: 0 bases; J trimming: 0 bases; junction bases outside the gene matches: 3. The germline CDR1 and CDR2 sequences are SGHRS and YFSETQ. CDR3 nucleotide sequence: TGCGCCAGCAGCTTGGGGGGGACAGCCTCCTACAATGAGCAGTTCTTC. Protein product: CASSLGGTASYNEQFF.

The genes are TRBV5-8 and TRBJ1-3; D is ambiguous. The length of the CDR3 is 14 residues. Germline CDR1 reads SGHTS; CDR2 reads YDEGEE. V lost 1 base to trimming and J lost 0 bases, with 5 bases between them. The CDR3 loop reads CASSLIPSGNTIYF. The CDR3 DNA reads as TGTGCCAGCAGCTTGATCCCCTCTGGAAACACCATATATTTT.